The 24 T cell receptor beta chains in this list originate from one sample, sequenced in a study of control samples from healthy donors and cancer patients. TCRdb's copy holds only in-frame clones and misses some; the assay was immunoSEQ multiplex PCR. The sample consists of tens of thousands of clones, roughly 91% of them appearing once. Sequenced: blood. The receptors derive from a man aged 50 or older in good health.

The chain links TRBV6-6 to TRBJ1-5, with unresolved D. Germline loops: CDR1 MNHNY, CDR2 SVGAGI (reference sequence). Deletions cut 3 bases from V and 6 bases from J, with 12 bases between. CDR3 length equals 14 residues. Here the CDR3 reads CASSYNGQRQPQHF. CDR3 bases: TGTGCCAGCAGTTATAATGGCCAGCGTCAGCCCCAGCATTTT.

The chain is built from TRBV7-9 and TRBJ2-7, with D tentatively TRBD1 or TRBD2 (7 bases each). The CDR3 is made up of 14 amino acids. V was trimmed by 1 base and J by 5 bases, leaving 12 bases between them. Germline CDR1 reads SEHNR; CDR2 reads FQNEAQ (reference sequence). Written as DNA, the CDR3 is TGTGCCAGCAGCTTAGTTGCAGGGGGGGACGAGCAGTACTTC. It is translated as CASSLVAGGDEQYF.

V is TRBV4-3 and J is TRBJ1-2; no reliable D call. Looked up from germline, CDR1 is LGHNA and CDR2 is YSLEER. CDR3 length: 15 residues. V was trimmed by 1 base and J by 7 bases, leaving 16 bases between them. In nucleotides, the CDR3 is TGCGCCAGCAGCCAAGCCTTCGGAGGTCTGAGTGGCTACACCTTC. Its translation: CASSQAFGGLSGYTF.

V gene TRBV29-1 combines with J gene TRBJ1-1; 7 bases align to TRBD1. Per germline, CDR1 SQVTM and CDR2 ANQGSEA. The CDR3 has 12 residues. With 7 bases clipped from V and 6 bases from J, the junction kept 8 bases outside the gene matches. The CDR3 reads CSARDSISEAFF. The CDR3 DNA sequence: TGCAGCGCCCGGGACAGTATCTCTGAAGCTTTCTTT.

This chain joins TRBV19 and TRBJ2-2, with D perhaps TRBD1 (6 bases). The CDR3 loop spans 14 amino acids. Germline V gene sequence: CDR1 LNHDA, CDR2 SQIVND (reference sequence). V was cut by 4 bases and J by 7 bases, with 13 bases left in between. CDR3 region: CASSTGVLGGELFF. CDR3 DNA: TGTGCCAGTAGTACAGGGGTGTTGGGCGGGGAGCTGTTTTTT. The full variable domain, rest sourced from reference TRBV19 and TRBJ2-2, is DGGITQSPKYLFRKEGQNVTLSCEQNLNHDAMYWYRQDPGQGLRLIYYSQIVNDFQKGDIAEGYSVSREKKESFPLTVTSAQKNPTAFYLCASSTGVLGGELFFGEGSRLTVL.

About this clone itself: Other DNA variants within this sample encode the same CDR3. The chain employs TRBV29-1 and TRBJ2-3, with D hard to call. The V gene lost 2 bases and the J gene lost 2 bases, with 5 bases spanning the gap. This CDR3 has 12 amino acids. Germline CDR1 is SQVTM and CDR2 is ANQGSEA. The CDR3 region has the DNA TGCAGCGTTGAATCCTCCACAGATACGCAGTATTTT. Its protein is CSVESSTDTQYF.

The chain joins TRBV10-3 to TRBJ1-2; 8 positions agree with TRBD1. The germline V gene encodes CDR1 ENHRY and CDR2 SYGVKD. After removal of 7 bases from V and 3 bases from J, the junction contained 7 bases not matched to a gene. CDR3 size: 14 residues. CDR3 in DNA: TGTGCCATCACCCCTGGACAGGGATACTATGGCTACACCTTC. Its protein product is CAITPGQGYYGYTF.

The chain links TRBV5-8 to TRBJ1-4, with D possibly TRBD1 on 5 matching bases. Germline V gives CDR1 SGHTS, CDR2 YDEGEE. CDR3 length equals 11 residues. Trimming stripped 1 base from V and 13 bases from J, with 8 bases between. CDR3 loop: CASSLNGGLFF. The DNA of the CDR3 is TGTGCCAGCAGCTTGAACGGGGGACTGTTTTTT.

This clone was seen just once. This rearrangement joins TRBV10-2 to TRBJ2-7; TRBD2 is a possible D gene (7 bases). Germline CDR1 and CDR2: WSHSY and SAAADI. Trimming removed 2 bases at V and 6 bases at J, with 8 bases between. This CDR3 spans 12 amino acids. In DNA, the CDR3 is TGCGCCAGCAGTGAGGGGGGGGCCGAGCAGTACTTC. Translating gives CASSEGGAEQYF.

The rearrangement links TRBV4-1 to TRBJ2-3; 7 positions agree with TRBD1. V was clipped by 2 bases and J by 2 bases; unmatched bases: 10. The CDR3 sequence is 17 residues long. Germline V gene data show CDR1 as MGHRA and CDR2 as YSYEKL. CDR3: CASSQPKDRSYTDTQYF. CDR3 DNA: TGCGCCAGCAGCCAACCAAAGGACAGGTCGTACACAGATACGCAGTATTTT.

The gene calls are TRBV3-1 (or the pseudogene TRBV3-2) and TRBJ2-3, with D tentatively TRBD1 (5 bases). The CDR3 extends over 12 amino acids. Trimming stripped 3 bases from V and 6 bases from J, with 7 bases between. Germline CDR1 LGHDT, CDR2 YNNKEL (reference sequence). In DNA, the CDR3 is TGTGCCAGCAGCCACCAGGGCGATACGCAGTATTTT. Protein sequence: CASSHQGDTQYF.

The rearrangement joins TRBV7-8 to TRBJ1-5, with unresolved D. Germline V gene lookup returns CDR1 SGHVS and CDR2 FQNEAQ. V lost 5 bases and J lost 6, with 23 bases in between. This CDR3 is built from 17 residues. The CDR3 loop reads CASSQRENRMRGQPQHF. The CDR3 DNA reads TGTGCCAGCAGCCAGCGGGAAAATAGGATGAGAGGTCAGCCCCAGCATTTT. The complete variable domain, with remaining parts taken from reference TRBV7-8 and TRBJ1-5, reads GAGVSQSPRYKVAKRGQDVALRCDPISGHVSLFWYQQALGQGPEFLTYFQNEAQLDKSGLPSDRFFAERPEGSVSTLKIQRTQQEDSAVYLCASSQRENRMRGQPQHFGDGTRLSIL.

The V call is TRBV5-1, the J call TRBJ2-7; D is possibly TRBD1 (8 bases). CDR3 length equals 15 residues. With 4 bases removed from V and 3 bases from J, the gap between germline ends came to 17 bases. Germline lookup yields CDR1 SGHRS and CDR2 YFSETQ. The CDR3 loop reads CASSVPTGEGYEQYF. The DNA for the CDR3 is TGCGCCAGCAGCGTCCCGACAGGGGAGGGCTACGAGCAGTACTTC. Using reference TRBV5-1 and TRBJ2-7 for the parts outside the CDR3, the full variable domain is KAGVTQTPRYLIKTRGQQVTLSCSPISGHRSVSWYQQTPGQGLQFLFEYFSETQRNKGNFPGRFSGRQFSNSRSEMNVSTLELGDSALYLCASSVPTGEGYEQYFGPGTRLTVT.

V gene TRBV2 combines with J gene TRBJ2-7; 12 nucleotides line up with TRBD2. The V segment lost 7 bases and the J segment 8 bases; nucleotides outside the gene matches: 9. The CDR3 runs 14 residues. CDR1 and CDR2 (germline): SNHLY, FYNNEI. CDR3 residues: CASTPLAGGLQQYF. CDR3 DNA sequence: TGTGCCAGCACCCCACTAGCGGGGGGTCTCCAGCAGTACTTC.

The chain couples TRBV30 to TRBJ1-6, with D perhaps TRBD1 (6 bases). Germline V gene lookup returns CDR1 GTSNPN and CDR2 SVGIG (reference sequence). Trimming left V 6 bases short and J 5 bases short, with 14 bases between. The CDR3 extends over 14 amino acids. The CDR3 reads CACLEQGNNSPLHF. The DNA of the CDR3 is TGTGCCTGCCTAGAACAGGGAAATAATTCACCCCTCCACTTT.

The J gene is TRBJ2-3, the V gene TRBV19; possible D gene TRBD2, 6 bases. CDR3 length equals 12 residues. Trimming stripped 3 bases from V and 8 bases from J, with 9 bases between. Looked up from germline, CDR1 is LNHDA and CDR2 is SQIVND (reference sequence). The CDR3 coding sequence is TGTGCCAGTAGTATCGGAGGGTTTACGCAGTATTTT. Protein product: CASSIGGFTQYF.

The chain links TRBV5-1 to TRBJ2-5, with TRBD2 matching 10 bases. Germline assignment: CDR1 SGHRS and CDR2 YFSETQ. The CDR3 runs to 16 residues. Trimming at V came to 0 bases and at J to 5 bases, leaving 7 bases not matched to a gene. In DNA form, the CDR3 reads TGCGCCAGCAGCTTGGAAGGGACTAGCGATGTGGAGACCCAGTACTTC. Its protein is CASSLEGTSDVETQYF.

The CDR3 DNA reads as TGCAGCGTTGCAATCAGTCAAGAGACCCAGTACTTC. Its protein is CSVAISQETQYF. The genes are TRBV29-1 and TRBJ2-5; D remains unclear. CDR3 length equals 12 residues. Germline V gene data show CDR1 as SQVTM and CDR2 as ANQGSEA. The V end was cut by 4 bases, the J end by 2 bases, with 8 bases between.

This clone was counted a few times. The chain recombines TRBV6-6 with TRBJ1-5; TRBD1 might be the D (5 bases). V shed 2 bases and J shed 5 bases, with 13 bases lying between them. This CDR3 has 15 residues. CDR1 is MNHNY and CDR2 is SVGAGI in the germline V gene (reference sequence). CDR3: CASSYQAGRDQPQHF. CDR3 nucleotide sequence: TGTGCCAGCAGTTACCAGGCAGGGCGCGATCAGCCCCAGCATTTT.

The rearrangement uses TRBV7-8 and TRBJ1-2; 8 bases are shared with TRBD1. The CDR3 spans 13 residues. Trimming removed 5 bases from V and 8 bases from J; junction bases left unmatched: 7. Germline assignment: CDR1 SGHVS and CDR2 FQNEAQ. The CDR3: CASSRTGGGGYTF. The CDR3 DNA reads TGTGCCAGCAGCCGCACAGGGGGAGGGGGCTACACCTTC.

The rearrangement joins TRBV10-1 to TRBJ2-1; 9 bases map to TRBD2. The CDR3 is 14 amino acids. Trimming cost V 4 bases and J 9 bases; bases outside gene matches: 7. Germline CDR1 and CDR2: WNHNN and SYGVQD (reference sequence). The CDR3 DNA is TGCGCCAGCAGTGTCAGCGGGGGGCCGGTTGAGCAGTTCTTC. Translating gives CASSVSGGPVEQFF.

V usage is TRBV10-1 and J usage is TRBJ2-3; TRBD2 matches at 8 bases. V shed 5 bases, J shed 4 bases, and the junction held 5 bases outside the gene matches. The CDR3 runs to 14 residues. The germline V gene encodes CDR1 WNHNN and CDR2 SYGVQD (reference sequence). In DNA, the CDR3 is TGCGCCAGCAGTACGGGGGGGCCGGCAGATACGCAGTATTTT. Translated: CASSTGGPADTQYF.

V usage is TRBV7-2 and J usage is TRBJ2-3; 11 positions match TRBD2. CDR1 and CDR2 from the germline V gene are SGHTA and FQGNSA. The J segment lost 6 bases and the V segment lost 6 bases, leaving 8 bases of the junction unmatched. The CDR3 covers 15 residues. The CDR3 loop reads CASRLPTSGADTQYF. CDR3 sequence (DNA): TGTGCCAGCAGGCTCCCGACTAGCGGGGCGGATACGCAGTATTTT.

The rearrangement joins TRBV9 to TRBJ2-5, with 7 positions matching TRBD2. The CDR3 runs to 16 residues. Losses at the gene ends were 0 bases for V and 5 bases for J; bases not matched to a gene: 10. The germline V gene encodes CDR1 SGDLS and CDR2 YYNGEE. DNA for the CDR3: TGTGCCAGCAGCGTAGCCCCCACAGCGGGGAGGGAGACCCAGTACTTC. Its protein product is CASSVAPTAGRETQYF.